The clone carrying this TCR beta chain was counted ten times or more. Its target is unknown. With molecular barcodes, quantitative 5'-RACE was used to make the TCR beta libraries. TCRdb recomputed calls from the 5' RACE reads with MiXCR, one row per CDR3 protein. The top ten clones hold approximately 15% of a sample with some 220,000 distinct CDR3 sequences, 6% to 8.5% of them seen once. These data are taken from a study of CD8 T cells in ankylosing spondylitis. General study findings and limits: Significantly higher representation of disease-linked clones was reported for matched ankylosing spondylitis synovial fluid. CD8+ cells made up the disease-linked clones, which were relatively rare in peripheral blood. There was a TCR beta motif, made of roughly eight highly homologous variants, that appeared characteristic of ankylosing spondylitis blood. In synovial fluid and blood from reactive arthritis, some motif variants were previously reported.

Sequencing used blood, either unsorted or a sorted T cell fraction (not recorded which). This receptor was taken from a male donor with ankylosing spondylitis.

Here the CDR3 reads CASSPRDLMENTIYF. Written as DNA, the CDR3 is TGTGCCAGCAGCCCACGGGACCTCATGGAGAACACCATATATTTT. This sequence joins TRBV7-9 and TRBJ1-3; tentatively, D is TRBD1 (5 bases). V lost 5 bases, J lost 7 bases, and 18 bases lay in between. The CDR3 length is 15 residues. The germline CDR1 and CDR2 sequences are SEHNR and FQNEAQ (reference sequence).